This T cell receptor beta chain was recorded in a study of Graves' ophthalmopathy and Graves' hyperthyroidism. RNA transcripts provided the template for amplifying TCR beta CDR3 regions. Second-round multiplex PCR came after first-round RT-PCR with HTBI primers. One entry per CDR3 protein, called by TCRdb with MiXCR from the multiplex PCR reads. The sample has about 390,000 distinct CDR3 sequences; about 18% are singletons. If no ophthalmopathy appeared within 18 months of follow-up, hyperthyroidism was termed stable. V was shortened by 6 bases and J by 4 bases, with 10 bases between the two germline ends. The CDR3 has 14 amino acids. This clonotype was detected many times.

This TCR was recovered from an adult woman with stable Graves' hyperthyroidism. The source material was peripheral blood. The rearrangement uses TRBV12-3 or TRBV12-4 and TRBJ2-6; the D gene is possibly TRBD2 (5 bases). The CDR3, as DNA: TGTGCCAGCAGCTGGACTGGGGGGGCCAACGTCCTGACTTTC. Its translation: CASSWTGGANVLTF.